The TCR beta chain under discussion was sequenced for a study of patients and donors after allogeneic stem cell transplantation. This CDR3 is 18 amino acids long. Losses at the gene ends were 0 bases for V and 0 bases for J; bases not matched to a gene: 10. CDR1 and CDR2 (germline): DFQATT, SNEGSKA (reference sequence). TCRdb passed the RT-PCR reads through MiXCR, listing each CDR3 protein once. The repertoire holds 45,000 to 65,000 distinct CDR3 sequences, with about an eighth as singletons. This clonotype was seen more than once but under ten times. The chain links TRBV20-1 to TRBJ1-1, with 10 bases fitting TRBD1. The origin of this receptor is a human donor who was either an allogeneic HSCT recipient or a stem cell or donor lymphocyte infusion donor (not recorded which). It is not recorded whose cells these are; they may come from a transplant donor. The sequenced sample consisted of blood, either unsorted or a sorted T cell fraction (not recorded which). CDR3 bases: TGCAGTGCTAGAGATCAACGCCGGGACAGGGGCCTGAACACTGAAGCTTTCTTT. This translates into CSARDQRRDRGLNTEAFF.